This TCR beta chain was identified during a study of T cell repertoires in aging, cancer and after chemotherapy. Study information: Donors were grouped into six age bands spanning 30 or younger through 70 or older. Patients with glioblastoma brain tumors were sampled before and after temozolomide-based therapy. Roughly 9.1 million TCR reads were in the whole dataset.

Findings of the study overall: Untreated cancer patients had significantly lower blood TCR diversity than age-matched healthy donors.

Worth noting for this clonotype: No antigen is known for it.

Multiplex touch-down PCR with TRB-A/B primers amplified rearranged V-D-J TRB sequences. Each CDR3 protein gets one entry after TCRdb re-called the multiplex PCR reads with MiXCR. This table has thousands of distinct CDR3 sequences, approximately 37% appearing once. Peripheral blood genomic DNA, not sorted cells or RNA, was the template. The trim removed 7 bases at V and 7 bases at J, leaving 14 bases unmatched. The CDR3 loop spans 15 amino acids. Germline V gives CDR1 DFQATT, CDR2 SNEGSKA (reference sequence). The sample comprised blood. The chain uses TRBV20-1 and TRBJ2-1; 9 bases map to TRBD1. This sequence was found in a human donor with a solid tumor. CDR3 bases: TGCAGTGACCAGGCCCCCGGGACAGGGAGAAATGAGCAGTTCTTC. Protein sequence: CSDQAPGTGRNEQFF.